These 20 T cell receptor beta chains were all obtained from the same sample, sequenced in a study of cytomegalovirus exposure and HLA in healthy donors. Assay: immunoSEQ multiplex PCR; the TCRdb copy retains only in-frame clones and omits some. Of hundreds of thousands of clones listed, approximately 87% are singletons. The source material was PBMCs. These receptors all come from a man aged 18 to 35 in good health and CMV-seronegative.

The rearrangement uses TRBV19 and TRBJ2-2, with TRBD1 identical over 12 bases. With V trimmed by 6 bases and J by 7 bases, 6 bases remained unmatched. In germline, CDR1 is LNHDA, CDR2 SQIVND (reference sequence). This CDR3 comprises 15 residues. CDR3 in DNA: TGTGCCAGTAGACGGGGACAGGGGGCTAACGGGGAGCTGTTTTTT. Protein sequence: CASRRGQGANGELFF.

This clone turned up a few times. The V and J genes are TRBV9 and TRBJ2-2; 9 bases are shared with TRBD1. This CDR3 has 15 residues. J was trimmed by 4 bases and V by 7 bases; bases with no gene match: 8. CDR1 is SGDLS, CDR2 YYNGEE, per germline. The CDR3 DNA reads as TGTGCCAGCGCCCTGACAGGGGGTGGCACCGGGGAGCTGTTTTTT. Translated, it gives CASALTGGGTGELFF.

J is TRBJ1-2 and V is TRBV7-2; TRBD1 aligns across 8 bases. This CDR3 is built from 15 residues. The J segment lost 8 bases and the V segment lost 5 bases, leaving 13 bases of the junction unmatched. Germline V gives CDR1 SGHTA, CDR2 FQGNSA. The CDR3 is CASSRGTGLAWGYTF. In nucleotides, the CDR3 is TGTGCCAGCAGCCGGGGGACAGGCCTAGCCTGGGGCTACACCTTC. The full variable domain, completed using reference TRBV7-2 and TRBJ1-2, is GAGVSQSPSNKVTEKGKDVELRCDPISGHTALYWYRQSLGQGLEFLIYFQGNSAPDKSGLPSDRFSAERTGGSVSTLTIQRTQQEDSAVYLCASSRGTGLAWGYTFGSGTRLTVV.

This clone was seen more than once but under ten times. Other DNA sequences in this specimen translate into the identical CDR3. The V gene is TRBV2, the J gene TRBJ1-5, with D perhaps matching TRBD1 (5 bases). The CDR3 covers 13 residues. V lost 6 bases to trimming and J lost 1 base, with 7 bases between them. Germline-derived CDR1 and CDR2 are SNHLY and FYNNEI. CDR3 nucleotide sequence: TGTGCCAGCAGGCGGGACAGCAATCAGCCCCAGCATTTT. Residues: CASRRDSNQPQHF. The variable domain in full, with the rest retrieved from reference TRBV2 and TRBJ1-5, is EPEVTQTPSHQVTQMGQEVILRCVPISNHLYFYWYRQILGQKVEFLVSFYNNEISEKSEIFDDQFSVERPDGSNFTLKIRSTKLEDSAMYFCASRRDSNQPQHFGDGTRLSIL.

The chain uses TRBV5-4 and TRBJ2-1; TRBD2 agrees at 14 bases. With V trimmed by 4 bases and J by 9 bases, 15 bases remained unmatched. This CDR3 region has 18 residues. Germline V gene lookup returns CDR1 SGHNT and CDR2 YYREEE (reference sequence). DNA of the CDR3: TGTGCCAGCAGCCCGAGGACTAGCGGGAGGCCGCTCCAGGGTGAGCAGTTCTTC. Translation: CASSPRTSGRPLQGEQFF.

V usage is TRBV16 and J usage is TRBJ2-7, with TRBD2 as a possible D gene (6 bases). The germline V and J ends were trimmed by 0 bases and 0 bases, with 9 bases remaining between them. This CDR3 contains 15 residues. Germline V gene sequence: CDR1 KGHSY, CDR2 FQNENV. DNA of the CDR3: TGTGCCAGCAGCCAATCGGAGGGCCCCTCCTACGAGCAGTACTTC. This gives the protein CASSQSEGPSYEQYF.

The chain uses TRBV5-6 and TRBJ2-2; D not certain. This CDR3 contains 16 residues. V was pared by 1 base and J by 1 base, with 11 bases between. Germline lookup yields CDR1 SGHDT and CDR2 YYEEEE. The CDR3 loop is CASSLKLGQNTGELFF. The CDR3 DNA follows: TGTGCCAGCAGCTTGAAACTTGGGCAGAACACCGGGGAGCTGTTTTTT.

This chain's CDR3 is CASSHQSGTNNYGYTF. The CDR3 DNA follows: TGTGCCAGCAGCCACCAGTCAGGGACAAACAACTATGGCTACACCTTC. The J gene is TRBJ1-2, the V gene TRBV7-9, with a tentative D call TRBD1 (6 bases). Between the trimmed V and J ends, which lost 5 bases and 2 bases, there was a span of 18 bases. Germline V gene sequence: CDR1 SEHNR, CDR2 FQNEAQ (reference sequence). This CDR3 contains 16 residues.

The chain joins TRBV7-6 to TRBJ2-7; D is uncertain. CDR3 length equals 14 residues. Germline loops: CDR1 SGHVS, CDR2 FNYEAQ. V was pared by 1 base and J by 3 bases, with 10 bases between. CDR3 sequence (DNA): TGTGCCAGCAGCTTAGGAGGCAGCTTCTACGAGCAGTACTTC. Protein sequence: CASSLGGSFYEQYF.

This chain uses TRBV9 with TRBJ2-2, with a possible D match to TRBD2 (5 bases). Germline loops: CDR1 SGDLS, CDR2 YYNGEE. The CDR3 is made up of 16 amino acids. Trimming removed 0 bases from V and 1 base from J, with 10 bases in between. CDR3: CASSVDYGMNTGELFF. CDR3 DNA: TGTGCCAGCAGCGTAGATTACGGGATGAACACCGGGGAGCTGTTTTTT.

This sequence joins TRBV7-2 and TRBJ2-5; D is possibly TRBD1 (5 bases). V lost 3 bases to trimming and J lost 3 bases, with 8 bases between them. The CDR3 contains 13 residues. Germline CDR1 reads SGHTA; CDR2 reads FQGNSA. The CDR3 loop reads CASSFTREETQYF. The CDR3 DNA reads TGTGCCAGCAGCTTCACCAGGGAAGAGACCCAGTACTTC. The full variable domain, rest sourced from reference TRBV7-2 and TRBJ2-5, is GAGVSQSPSNKVTEKGKDVELRCDPISGHTALYWYRQSLGQGLEFLIYFQGNSAPDKSGLPSDRFSAERTGGSVSTLTIQRTQQEDSAVYLCASSFTREETQYFGPGTRLLVL.

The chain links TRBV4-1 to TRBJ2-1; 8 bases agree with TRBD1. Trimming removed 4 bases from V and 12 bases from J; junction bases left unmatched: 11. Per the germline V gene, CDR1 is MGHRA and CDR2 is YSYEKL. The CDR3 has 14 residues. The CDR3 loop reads CASSPTEGQVGQFF. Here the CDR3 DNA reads TGCGCCAGCAGCCCCACGGAGGGACAGGTCGGGCAGTTCTTC.

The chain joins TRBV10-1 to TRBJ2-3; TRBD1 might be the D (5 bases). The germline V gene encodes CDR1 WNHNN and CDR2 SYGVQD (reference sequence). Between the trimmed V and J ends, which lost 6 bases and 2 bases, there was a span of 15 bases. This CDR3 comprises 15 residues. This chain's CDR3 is CASRGSGKDTDTQYF. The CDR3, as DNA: TGCGCCAGCAGAGGTTCAGGGAAGGACACAGATACGCAGTATTTT.

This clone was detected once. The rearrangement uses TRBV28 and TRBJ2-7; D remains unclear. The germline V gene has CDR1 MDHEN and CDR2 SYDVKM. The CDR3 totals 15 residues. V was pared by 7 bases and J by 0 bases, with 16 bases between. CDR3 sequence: CASTESKRYSYEQYF. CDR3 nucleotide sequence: TGTGCCAGCACCGAGTCTAAACGGTACTCCTACGAGCAGTACTTC.

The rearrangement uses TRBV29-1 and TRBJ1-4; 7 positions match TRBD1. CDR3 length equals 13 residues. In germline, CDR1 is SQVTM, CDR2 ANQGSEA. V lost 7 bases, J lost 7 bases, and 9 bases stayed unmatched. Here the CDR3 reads CSGARGSSEKLFF. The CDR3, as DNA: TGCAGCGGAGCCAGGGGGTCATCTGAAAAACTGTTTTTT. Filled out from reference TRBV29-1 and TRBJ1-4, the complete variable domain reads SAVISQKPSRDICQRGTSLTIQCQVDSQVTMMFWYRQQPGQSLTLIATANQGSEATYESGFVIDKFPISRPNLTFSTLTVSNMSPEDSSIYLCSGARGSSEKLFFGSGTQLSVL.

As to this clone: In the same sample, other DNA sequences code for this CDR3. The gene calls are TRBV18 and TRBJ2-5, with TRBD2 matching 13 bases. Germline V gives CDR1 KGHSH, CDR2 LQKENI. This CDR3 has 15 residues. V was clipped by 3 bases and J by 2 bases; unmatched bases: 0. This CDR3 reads CASSPGLAGQETQYF. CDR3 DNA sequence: TGTGCCAGCTCACCGGGACTAGCGGGACAAGAGACCCAGTACTTC.

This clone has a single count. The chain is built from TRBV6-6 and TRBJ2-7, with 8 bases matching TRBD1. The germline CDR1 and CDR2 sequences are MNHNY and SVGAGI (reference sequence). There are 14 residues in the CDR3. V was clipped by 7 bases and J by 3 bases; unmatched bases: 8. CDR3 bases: TGTGCCAGCACCCGAACAGGGGGAATCTACGAGCAGTACTTC. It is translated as CASTRTGGIYEQYF.

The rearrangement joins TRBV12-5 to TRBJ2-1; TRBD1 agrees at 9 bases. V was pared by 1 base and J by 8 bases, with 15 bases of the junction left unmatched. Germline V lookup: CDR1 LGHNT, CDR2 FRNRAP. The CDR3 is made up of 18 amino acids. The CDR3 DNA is TGTGCTAGTGGTTTGGGATTAAAAACGGGACAGGGTACCTATGAGCAGTTCTTC. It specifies CASGLGLKTGQGTYEQFF.

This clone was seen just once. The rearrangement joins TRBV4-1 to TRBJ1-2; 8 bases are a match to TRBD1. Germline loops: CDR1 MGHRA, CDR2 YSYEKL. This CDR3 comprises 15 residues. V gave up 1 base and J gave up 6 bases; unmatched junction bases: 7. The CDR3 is CASSQGMSGGHGYTF. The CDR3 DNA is TGCGCCAGCAGCCAAGGCATGTCAGGGGGCCATGGCTACACCTTC.

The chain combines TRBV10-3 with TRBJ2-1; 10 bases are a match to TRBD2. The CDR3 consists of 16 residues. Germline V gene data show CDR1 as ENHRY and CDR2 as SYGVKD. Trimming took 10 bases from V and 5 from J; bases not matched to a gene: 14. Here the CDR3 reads CATRNVAGGPNNEQFF. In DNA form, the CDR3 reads TGTGCCACCCGGAACGTAGCGGGAGGCCCGAACAATGAGCAGTTCTTC.